The sample holds many counts of the clone carrying this T cell receptor (beta chain). The antigen is undetermined. The sample comes from a study of CD8+CD57+ T cells in acquired aplastic anemia. Study-level information: The mean DNA yield obtained from sorted CD4+ and CD8+ cells came to 3 to 3.5 ug.

Regarding the study as a whole: For CD8+ Simpson's diversity, patients and controls showed no significant difference. The same twenty-nine CD8+ CDR3 sequences occurred in patients and in controls.

The use of genomic DNA as template underpinned the TCR beta VDJ and CDR3 profiling. TCRdb re-called the reads through MiXCR, storing one row per CDR3 protein. The profile shows about 190,000 distinct CDR3 sequences, around 50% of them singletons. Trimming pared 1 base from V and 1 base from J, leaving 8 bases between. The CDR3 loop spans 14 amino acids. Germline values: CDR1 DFQATT, CDR2 SNEGSKA (reference sequence). The specimen was sorted CD4+, CD8+, or CD8+CD57+ T cells (not recorded which) from PBMCs. The rearrangement uses TRBV20-1 and TRBJ1-3, with D unresolved. This sequence was found in a human donor in good health, serving as a control. CDR3 coding DNA: TGCAGTGCTAGAGGAGTTCAGTCTGGAAACACCATATATTTT. Protein: CSARGVQSGNTIYF.